Shown below are 16 T cell receptor beta chains from a single sample sequenced in a study of T-cell reconstitution after alpha-beta-depleted transplantation in children. The TCRbeta library incorporated unique molecular identifiers. TCRdb itself ran the PCR reads through MiXCR, one entry per CDR3 protein. This table has about 370,000 distinct CDR3 sequences, roughly 20% appearing once. The specimen comprised PBMCs from the stem cell graft donor, sampled from the stem cell graft. These receptors were collected from a human donor who donated a stem cell graft to a child with acute myeloid leukemia.

This clonotype was detected ten times or more. This rearrangement joins TRBV10-3 to TRBJ2-1, with 14 bases fitting TRBD2. The CDR3 contains 20 residues. Germline V gene lookup returns CDR1 ENHRY and CDR2 SYGVKD. The V and J ends lost 6 bases and 0 bases, in that order; junction bases with no gene match: 13. CDR3 coding DNA: TGTGCCATCAGGGATACCGGGACTAGCGGGAGCACGGTCTCCTACAATGAGCAGTTCTTC. This encodes CAIRDTGTSGSTVSYNEQFF.

This clonotype has at least ten counts. The rearrangement links TRBV29-1 to TRBJ2-7; TRBD1 matches at 7 bases. Germline V gene sequence: CDR1 SQVTM, CDR2 ANQGSEA. V gave up 4 bases and J gave up 2 bases; unmatched junction bases: 5. This CDR3 region has 13 residues. The CDR3 here is CSVGGTAPYEQYF. DNA of the CDR3: TGCAGCGTTGGGGGGACAGCACCCTACGAGCAGTACTTC.

This clonotype came up many times. V and J are TRBV29-1 and TRBJ2-7; D is uncertain. The CDR3 is 15 amino acids. V lost 2 bases to trimming and J lost 0 bases, with 14 bases between them. Germline values: CDR1 SQVTM, CDR2 ANQGSEA. The CDR3 DNA reads TGCAGCGTTGAAATGGCATTAACCGGCTCCTACGAGCAGTACTTC. This encodes CSVEMALTGSYEQYF.

This clonotype appeared a few times. The chain is built from TRBV12-3 or TRBV12-4 and TRBJ2-4; 7 bases agree with TRBD1. The CDR3 is 16 residues long. Trimming removed 5 bases from V and 7 bases from J; junction bases left unmatched: 14. This CDR3 is CASSGGQRLSKNIQYF. For the CDR3, the DNA is TGTGCCAGCAGTGGGGGACAGCGCCTTAGTAAGAACATTCAGTACTTC.

This clonotype appeared a few times. V and J are TRBV4-3 and TRBJ2-2; D remains unclear. This CDR3 spans 13 amino acids. CDR1 LGHNA and CDR2 YSLEER come from the germline V gene. Trimming stripped 2 bases from V and 6 bases from J, with 7 bases between. The CDR3 protein is CASSQPRSGELFF. The CDR3 DNA reads TGCGCCAGCAGCCAACCCCGTTCCGGGGAGCTGTTTTTT.

The rearrangement joins TRBV9 to TRBJ2-1; TRBD2 aligns across 7 bases. Germline V gene lookup returns CDR1 SGDLS and CDR2 YYNGEE. The CDR3 is 15 residues long. Trimming cost V 3 bases and J 7 bases; bases outside gene matches: 10. CDR3 in amino acids: CASSAHGGSRNEQFF. The CDR3 DNA follows: TGTGCCAGCAGCGCCCACGGCGGGAGCCGTAATGAGCAGTTCTTC.

Comment on this clonotype: A much larger clone differs by one base, so this may be a read error. V usage is TRBV20-1 and J usage is TRBJ1-3; D is unclear. Germline values: CDR1 DFQATT, CDR2 SNEGSKA (reference sequence). There are 15 residues in the CDR3. Written as DNA, the CDR3 is TGCAGTGCTAGAGATGGAATGAGCTCTGGAAACACCTTATATTTT. It encodes CSARDGMSSGNTLYF.

The CDR3: CASSEDRDDGYTF. Here the CDR3 DNA reads TGTGCCAGCAGTGAAGACAGGGATGATGGCTACACCTTC. The chain links TRBV2 to TRBJ1-2; TRBD1 is a possible D gene (6 bases). The CDR3 covers 13 residues. Trimming took 1 base from V and 6 from J, leaving 9 bases between them. Germline V lookup: CDR1 SNHLY, CDR2 FYNNEI.

The chain is built from TRBV25-1 and TRBJ2-1, with no clear D. This CDR3 has 15 residues. V was clipped by 2 bases and J by 8 bases, with 16 bases between them. Germline assignment: CDR1 MGHDK and CDR2 SYGVNS. DNA for the CDR3: TGTGCCAGCAGTGAAGGGCTTAGATCCCGCGATGAGCAGTTCTTC. Its protein product is CASSEGLRSRDEQFF. The full variable domain, in which reference TRBV25-1 and TRBJ2-1 provide the parts outside the CDR3, is EADIYQTPRYLVIGTGKKITLECSQTMGHDKMYWYQQDPGMELHLIHYSYGVNSTEKGDLSSESTVSRIRTEHFPLTLESARPSHTSQYLCASSEGLRSRDEQFFGPGTRLTVL.

The DNA for the CDR3 is TGTGCCACCGTAAACGCCGTAGCGGAGGGGTCCGGGGAGCTGTTTTTT. Translated, it gives CATVNAVAEGSGELFF. This chain joins TRBV2 and TRBJ2-2, with D tentatively TRBD2 (6 bases). CDR3 length equals 16 residues. The germline gives CDR1 SNHLY, CDR2 FYNNEI. V was pared by 10 bases and J by 6 bases, with 24 bases between.

This clonotype appeared many times. The V call is TRBV12-3 or TRBV12-4, the J call TRBJ1-6; 8 bases are a match to TRBD1. V trimming: 7 bases; J trimming: 6 bases; junction bases outside the gene matches: 5. The CDR3 consists of 14 residues. The CDR3 loop reads CASTLDRANSPLHF. CDR3 DNA sequence: TGTGCCAGCACCCTGGACAGGGCTAATTCACCCCTCCACTTT.

The gene calls are TRBV5-1 and TRBJ2-7, with 10 bases that match TRBD2. Looked up from germline, CDR1 is SGHRS and CDR2 is YFSETQ. The J segment lost 5 bases and the V segment lost 4 bases, leaving 9 bases of the junction unmatched. The CDR3 totals 15 residues. CDR3 sequence reads: CASSLTSGTINEQYF. DNA for the CDR3: TGCGCCAGCAGCCTAACTAGCGGGACGATCAACGAGCAGTACTTC.

V gene TRBV9 combines with J gene TRBJ2-1, with TRBD2 matching over 11 bases. The CDR3 covers 18 residues. The junction had 9 bases not matched to a gene; V was cut back by 3 bases and J by 1 base. CDR1 and CDR2 from the germline V gene are SGDLS and YYNGEE. The CDR3 sequence is CASSERPGTSGSYNEQFF. Here the CDR3 DNA reads TGTGCCAGCAGCGAGCGCCCCGGGACTAGCGGTTCCTACAATGAGCAGTTCTTC.

The chain recombines TRBV15 with TRBJ2-2, with TRBD1 as a possible D gene (5 bases). Trimming shortened V by 2 bases and J by 5 bases, and 9 bases separated the two germline ends. From germline, CDR1 is LNHNV and CDR2 YYDKDF (reference sequence). The CDR3 sequence is 14 residues long. CDR3 sequence (DNA): TGTGCCACCAGCAGAATTGCAGGGACCGGGGAGCTGTTTTTT. Its translation is CATSRIAGTGELFF.

This clonotype occurred a few times. The chain is built from TRBV5-1 and TRBJ1-4, with a weak D call TRBD1 (5 bases). V was shortened by 0 bases and J by 5 bases, with 11 bases between the two germline ends. This CDR3 contains 15 residues. Germline CDR1 SGHRS, CDR2 YFSETQ. The CDR3 reads CASSLETGLNEKLFF. The CDR3 nucleotides read TGCGCCAGCAGCTTGGAGACGGGACTCAATGAAAAACTGTTTTTT.

V is TRBV5-1 and J is TRBJ2-3, with unresolved D. This CDR3 contains 11 residues. V was pared by 7 bases and J by 5 bases, with 8 bases between. Germline CDR1 and CDR2: SGHRS and YFSETQ. CDR3 loop: CASEWGDTQYF. The CDR3 coding sequence is TGCGCCAGCGAGTGGGGAGATACGCAGTATTTT.